The 27 T cell receptor beta chains below come from one sample, sequenced in a study of radiotherapy plus CTLA-4 blockade in lung cancer. Produced via immunoSEQ multiplex PCR; TCRdb's table is partial and in-frame only. The sample includes about 110,000 clones, 81% seen only once; the top ten take around 3%. The specimen was peripheral blood, collected from a patient treated with radiotherapy plus ipilimumab. The receptors originated from a human donor with non-small cell lung cancer that progressed on radiotherapy plus ipilimumab. Some clones in this sample may be carry-over from other donors' samples.

This clone was counted a few times. This chain joins TRBV4-1 and TRBJ2-7, with 10 nucleotides matching TRBD1. CDR3 size: 15 residues. CDR1 and CDR2 from the germline V gene are MGHRA and YSYEKL. V gave up 4 bases and J gave up 4 bases; unmatched junction bases: 7. The CDR3 loop is CASSRDDRGLYEQYF. CDR3 DNA sequence: TGCGCCAGCAGCCGAGACGACAGGGGGCTTTACGAGCAGTACTTC.

The V and J genes are TRBV7-2 and TRBJ1-3; 8 positions match TRBD1. After removal of 1 base from V and 4 bases from J, the junction contained 6 bases not matched to a gene. Germline V gene lookup returns CDR1 SGHTA and CDR2 FQGNSA. This CDR3 region has 16 residues. CDR3 coding DNA: TGTGCCAGCAGCTTAGTGGGCAGGGGGCAAGGAAACACCATATATTTT. Translation: CASSLVGRGQGNTIYF.

The chain links TRBV18 to TRBJ2-1; weak D call: TRBD2 (6 bases). The CDR3 loop spans 15 amino acids. V shed 0 bases and J shed 6 bases, with 12 bases lying between them. From germline, CDR1 is KGHSH and CDR2 LQKENI. As DNA, the CDR3 is TGTGCCAGCTCACCACCACAGATAGCGGCCAATGAGCAGTTCTTC. Translation: CASSPPQIAANEQFF.

The V and J genes are TRBV9 and TRBJ1-2, with D perhaps matching TRBD1 (5 bases). The CDR3 runs to 14 residues. Germline-derived CDR1 and CDR2 are SGDLS and YYNGEE. Trimming removed 4 bases from V and 6 bases from J, with 16 bases in between. CDR3 amino acids: CASSPGLTSDGYTF. CDR3 DNA sequence: TGTGCCAGCAGCCCAGGGCTCACCAGTGATGGCTACACCTTC.

The rearrangement links TRBV5-1 to TRBJ2-2; 9 nucleotides match TRBD2. In germline, CDR1 is SGHRS, CDR2 YFSETQ. The CDR3 length is 14 residues. Losses at the gene ends were 7 bases for V and 6 bases for J; bases not matched to a gene: 7. The DNA of the CDR3 is TGCGCCAGCCACGAGACTAGCGGAGCCGGGGAGCTGTTTTTT. It encodes CASHETSGAGELFF.

The V gene is TRBV6-5, the J gene TRBJ1-2; D remains ambiguous. CDR1 is MNHEY, CDR2 SVGAGI, per germline. There are 12 residues in the CDR3. Deletions cut 7 bases from V and 2 bases from J, with 8 bases between. CDR3 protein: CASKGTNYGYTF. The CDR3 DNA is TGTGCCAGCAAGGGTACAAACTATGGCTACACCTTC.

The chain carries TRBV5-1 and TRBJ2-2; no clear D. V shed 2 bases and J shed 1 base, with 9 bases lying between them. The CDR3 contains 15 residues. The germline V gene encodes CDR1 SGHRS and CDR2 YFSETQ. DNA of the CDR3: TGCGCCAGCAGCTTTGGCACAGAGAACACCGGGGAGCTGTTTTTT. Its protein is CASSFGTENTGELFF.

Only a few counts were recorded for this clone. V and J are TRBV6-5 and TRBJ2-7; D might be TRBD2 (6 bases). V lost 0 bases to trimming and J lost 2 bases, with 11 bases between them. Germline assignment: CDR1 MNHEY and CDR2 SVGAGI. The CDR3 sequence is 15 residues long. The DNA of the CDR3 is TGTGCCAGCAGTTACTCTGGCGGGGAACCCTACGAGCAGTACTTC. Protein: CASSYSGGEPYEQYF.

The chain has TRBV11-2 and TRBJ2-5; D is perhaps TRBD1 (5 bases). Per germline, CDR1 SGHAT and CDR2 FQNNGV. CDR3 length: 14 amino acids. V gave up 1 base and J gave up 0 bases, with 6 bases separating them. In DNA, the CDR3 is TGTGCCAGCAGCTTAGGACAGTACCAAGAGACCCAGTACTTC. It codes for CASSLGQYQETQYF. Variable domain in full (rest from reference TRBV11-2 and TRBJ2-5): EAGVAQSPRYKIIEKRQSVAFWCNPISGHATLYWYQQILGQGPKLLIQFQNNGVVDDSQLPKDRFSAERLKGVDSTLKIQPAKLEDSAVYLCASSLGQYQETQYFGPGTRLLVL.

J is TRBJ1-1 and V is TRBV7-2, with D tentatively TRBD1 (6 bases). The CDR3 runs 14 residues. Germline loops: CDR1 SGHTA, CDR2 FQGNSA. The germline V and J ends were trimmed by 5 bases and 5 bases, with 15 bases remaining between them. CDR3 coding DNA: TGTGCCAGCAGCCTACAGGGTTCGCTAACTGAAGCTTTCTTT. Translation: CASSLQGSLTEAFF.

This chain uses TRBV19 with TRBJ2-7, with 8 nucleotides matching TRBD1. The CDR3 runs to 15 residues. V shed 4 bases, J shed 0 bases, and the junction held 5 bases outside the gene matches. Germline V gene lookup returns CDR1 LNHDA and CDR2 SQIVND (reference sequence). In DNA, the CDR3 is TGTGCCAGTAGTACTACCGGGACAGGCTCCTACGAGCAGTACTTC. Amino acids: CASSTTGTGSYEQYF.

This clone was detected only once. The genes are TRBV29-1 and TRBJ2-7; 7 bases map to TRBD2. This CDR3 comprises 14 residues. V lost 0 bases, J lost 2 bases, and 4 bases stayed unmatched. Germline CDR1 is SQVTM and CDR2 is ANQGSEA. As DNA, the CDR3 is TGCAGCGTTGAAGATGCGGGGAGGGCCTACGAGCAGTACTTC. It encodes CSVEDAGRAYEQYF.

This chain joins TRBV5-1 and TRBJ2-1; perhaps TRBD1 as D (6 bases). The CDR3 covers 14 residues. CDR1 and CDR2 (germline): SGHRS, YFSETQ. Trimming shortened V by 4 bases and J by 4 bases, and 12 bases separated the two germline ends. For the CDR3, the DNA is TGCGCCAGCAGCGCCGGAACAGGGTACAATGAGCAGTTCTTC. Protein product: CASSAGTGYNEQFF.

The gene calls are TRBV5-1 and TRBJ2-5; D uncertain. CDR3 length: 11 residues. The ends were cut back, 1 base at V and 7 bases at J, with 5 bases in the middle. Germline V CDR1 and CDR2: SGHRS, YFSETQ. The CDR3 sequence is CASSLLGTQYF. The CDR3 coding sequence is TGCGCCAGCAGCTTGTTGGGGACCCAGTACTTC.

V is TRBV5-1 and J is TRBJ2-7, with D perhaps TRBD1 (6 bases). CDR3 length: 12 residues. V lost 0 bases, J lost 10 bases, and 11 bases lay in between. CDR1 and CDR2 (germline): SGHRS, YFSETQ. The CDR3 is CASSLARGGQYF. For the CDR3, the DNA is TGCGCCAGCAGCTTGGCCAGAGGGGGACAGTACTTC.

V and J are TRBV27 and TRBJ2-3; D not certain. Trimming took off 5 bases at V and 0 bases at J, with 15 bases between the two ends. The CDR3 has 16 residues. CDR1 and CDR2 from the germline V gene are MNHEY and SMNVEV (reference sequence). In DNA form, the CDR3 reads TGTGCCAGCAGTCGCGCCCCCAGTTCTAGCACAGATACGCAGTATTTT. Translated, it gives CASSRAPSSSTDTQYF.

This clone has just a few counts. This chain joins TRBV11-3 and TRBJ1-1; tentative D call: TRBD1 (5 bases). This CDR3 has 15 residues. Germline CDR1 SGHNT, CDR2 YENEEA. V was shortened by 6 bases and J by 8 bases, with 22 bases between the two germline ends. The CDR3 loop reads CASSRGLGEGYEAFF. The CDR3 DNA is TGTGCCAGCAGTCGCGGTTTAGGGGAGGGATACGAAGCTTTCTTT.

This chain connects TRBV11-2 to TRBJ1-4; D is uncertain. CDR1 SGHAT and CDR2 FQNNGV come from the germline V gene. V shed 5 bases and J shed 4 bases, with 14 bases lying between them. The CDR3 runs 15 residues. The CDR3 protein is CASSGRVVVNEKLFF. The DNA for the CDR3 is TGTGCCAGCAGCGGGCGGGTGGTGGTTAATGAAAAACTGTTTTTT.

The V gene is TRBV5-5, the J gene TRBJ2-5, with no clear D. Germline V CDR1 and CDR2: SGHKS, YYEKEE (reference sequence). V was trimmed by 0 bases and J by 0 bases, leaving 3 bases between them. The CDR3 runs 13 residues. In nucleotides, the CDR3 is TGTGCCAGCAGCTTGGGCTACCAAGAGACCCAGTACTTC. Translating it yields CASSLGYQETQYF.

This chain connects TRBV20-1 to TRBJ2-7, with D unclear. The V gene lost 1 base and the J gene lost 6 bases, with 7 bases spanning the gap. The germline CDR1 and CDR2 sequences are DFQATT and SNEGSKA (reference sequence). This CDR3 region has 11 residues. CDR3 amino acids: CSARVPREQYF. For the CDR3, the DNA is TGCAGTGCTAGAGTCCCACGCGAGCAGTACTTC.

The gene calls are TRBV6-1 and TRBJ2-3; 7 bases align to TRBD2. Per the germline V gene, CDR1 is MNHNS and CDR2 is SASEGT. With 3 bases clipped from V and 2 bases from J, the junction kept 8 bases outside the gene matches. This CDR3 has 16 residues. This chain's CDR3 is CASSDRLAPLTDTQYF. The CDR3, as DNA: TGTGCCAGCAGTGACAGACTAGCCCCCCTCACAGATACGCAGTATTTT.

This chain joins TRBV5-1 and TRBJ2-5; 7 nucleotides agree with TRBD1. This CDR3 is 13 amino acids long. Germline V gene data show CDR1 as SGHRS and CDR2 as YFSETQ. V lost 4 bases and J lost 5; bases outside the gene matches: 5. The CDR3 coding sequence is TGCGCCAGCAGCATCGACAGGGTGGAGACCCAGTACTTC. It translates to CASSIDRVETQYF. The whole variable domain, remainder taken from reference TRBV5-1 and TRBJ2-5, is KAGVTQTPRYLIKTRGQQVTLSCSPISGHRSVSWYQQTPGQGLQFLFEYFSETQRNKGNFPGRFSGRQFSNSRSEMNVSTLELGDSALYLCASSIDRVETQYFGPGTRLLVL.

The chain recombines TRBV19 with TRBJ1-4; 9 bases fit TRBD1. CDR3 length equals 16 residues. Germline CDR1 reads LNHDA; CDR2 reads SQIVND (reference sequence). The junction had 10 bases not matched to a gene; V was cut back by 4 bases and J by 7 bases. Here the CDR3 reads CASSTPGTGFGEKLFF. DNA for the CDR3: TGTGCCAGTAGTACCCCCGGGACAGGGTTCGGTGAAAAACTGTTTTTT.

The chain links TRBV2 to TRBJ1-4; D possibly corresponds to TRBD1 (5 bases). Germline lookup yields CDR1 SNHLY and CDR2 FYNNEI. The CDR3 contains 15 residues. V shed 2 bases and J shed 7 bases, with 14 bases lying between them. The CDR3 protein is CASSERKGAGEKLFF. The CDR3, as DNA: TGTGCCAGCAGTGAAAGGAAAGGGGCAGGTGAAAAACTGTTTTTT.

The chain carries TRBV5-4 and TRBJ1-1; 7 bases fit TRBD1. The CDR3 covers 15 residues. V trimming: 5 bases; J trimming: 7 bases; junction bases outside the gene matches: 14. Germline loops: CDR1 SGHNT, CDR2 YYREEE (reference sequence). CDR3 sequence: CASSIRQGPLFEAFF. CDR3 nucleotides: TGTGCCAGCAGTATCCGACAGGGCCCCCTCTTTGAAGCTTTCTTT. The full variable domain, completed using reference TRBV5-4 and TRBJ1-1, is ETGVTQSPTHLIKTRGQQVTLRCSSQSGHNTVSWYQQALGQGPQFIFQYYREEENGRGNFPPRFSGLQFPNYSSELNVNALELDDSALYLCASSIRQGPLFEAFFGQGTRLTVV.

This clone was observed a handful of times. V and J are TRBV28 and TRBJ1-2; the match to TRBD1 covers 7 bases. The trim removed 3 bases at V and 3 bases at J, leaving 4 bases unmatched. This CDR3 has 14 amino acids. CDR1 is MDHEN and CDR2 is SYDVKM in the germline V gene. CDR3 sequence reads: CASSFGQGDYGYTF. In nucleotides, the CDR3 is TGTGCCAGCAGTTTTGGCCAGGGGGACTATGGCTACACCTTC.

The chain combines TRBV30 with TRBJ1-1; unclear D gene. Germline V gene lookup returns CDR1 GTSNPN and CDR2 SVGIG (reference sequence). The V end was cut by 1 base, the J end by 1 base, with 7 bases between. This CDR3 is built from 13 residues. The CDR3 region is CAWSATWNTEAFF. CDR3 sequence (DNA): TGTGCCTGGAGTGCTACCTGGAACACTGAAGCTTTCTTT. Looking up the rest from reference TRBV30 and TRBJ1-1 gives the full variable domain: SQTIHQWPATLVQPVGSPLSLECTVEGTSNPNLYWYRQAAGRGLQLLFYSVGIGQISSEVPQNLSASRPQDRQFILSSKKLLLSDSGFYLCAWSATWNTEAFFGQGTRLTVV.